The source of this T cell receptor (beta chain) is a study of CD8+CD57+ T cells in acquired aplastic anemia. Turning to the study itself: The DNA of sorted CD4+ and CD8+ cells averaged around 3 ug. CD4+ cell libraries from healthy donors averaged approximately 10 million reads. Findings of the study overall: Patients and controls had in common twenty-nine CD8+ CDR3 sequences. Significant differences in CD8+ Simpson's diversity were not observed between patients and controls.

In the case of this clonotype: Its specificity is unknown.

Genomic DNA templated the TCR beta VDJ and CDR3 profiling. TCRdb called the reads again in MiXCR, with one record for every CDR3 protein. The sample has 200,000 to 250,000 distinct CDR3 sequences, around 60% seen once. The sequenced sample consisted of sorted CD4+, CD8+, or CD8+CD57+ T cells (not recorded which) from PBMCs. The TCR was taken from a human donor in good health.

In DNA, the CDR3 is TGCGCCAGCAGCTTCTGGGGCACTGAAGCTTTCTTT. Amino acid sequence: CASSFWGTEAFF. The gene calls are TRBV5-1 and TRBJ1-1, with D unclear. V lost 2 bases to trimming and J lost 4 bases, with 6 bases between them. Germline V gene data show CDR1 as SGHRS and CDR2 as YFSETQ. This CDR3 spans 12 amino acids.